These T cell receptor beta chains were read from a single sample in a study of cytomegalovirus exposure and HLA in healthy donors. The data were produced by immunoSEQ multiplex PCR, yet TCRdb's version contains in-frame clones alone and is incomplete. The data hold under 250,000 clones, with 90% to 95% observed a single time. The sequenced sample was PBMCs. Receptors originate from a woman under 30 in good health and CMV-seronegative. Both conserved end residues are part of each CDR3. D genes are given only for firm matches. Expanded clones are given a class, and other clones once, few, many or no size at all.

J	D	size	V	DNA	CDR3
TRBJ1-2	.	once	TRBV15	TGTGCCACCAGCCAAGATGAGGGGGTAGCGGGCTACACCTTC	CATSQDEGVAGYTF
TRBJ1-2	TRBD1	.	TRBV19	TGTGCCAGTAGTATAATACAGGGGGAATACCCATTCTATGGCTACACCTTC	CASSIIQGEYPFYGYTF
TRBJ2-1	TRBD2	.	TRBV5-1	TGCGCCAGCAGCTTGAACTTAGCGGGTCGTCCCCATGAGCAGTTCTTC	CASSLNLAGRPHEQFF
TRBJ1-2	TRBD1	.	TRBV10-3	TGTGCCATTCAGACAGGGGAACATGGCTACACCTTC	CAIQTGEHGYTF
TRBJ1-4	.	.	TRBV28	TGTGCCAGCAGTTTAGGGGGGTTGGGGGAAAAACTGTTTTTT	CASSLGGLGEKLFF
TRBJ1-5	.	once	TRBV19	TGTGCCAGTAGTATCCCTCTCGGGGGTAGCAATCAGCCCCAGCATTTT	CASSIPLGGSNQPQHF
TRBJ2-7	.	.	TRBV6-5	TGTGCCAGCAGTGGGACTGAGAGCTCCTACGAGCAGTACTTC	CASSGTESSYEQYF
TRBJ2-6	.	.	TRBV29-1	TGCAGCGTTGCTTACAGGTCATCCTCTGGGGCCAACGTCCTGACTTTC	CSVAYRSSSGANVLTF
TRBJ2-3	TRBD1	.	TRBV11-3	TGTGCCAGCAGCCGGGGGACAGGGGCCACAGATACGCAGTATTTT	CASSRGTGATDTQYF
TRBJ2-1	TRBD1	.	TRBV6-5	TGTGCCAGCAGTCGCGACAGGGAAGGCTACAATGAGCAGTTCTTC	CASSRDREGYNEQFF
TRBJ2-7	.	.	TRBV5-1	TGCGCCAGCCGCCAGGATCTCTACGAGCAGTACTTC	CASRQDLYEQYF
TRBJ1-2	.	few	TRBV15	TGTGCCACCAGCAGACCCACAGGGTCCAACTATGGCTACACCTTC	CATSRPTGSNYGYTF
TRBJ1-2	TRBD1	.	TRBV6-5	TGTGCCAGCAGAGGGACAGCCTCGGGTGGCTACACCTTC	CASRGTASGGYTF
TRBJ1-1	.	.	TRBV6-5	TGTGCCAGCAATCGACTTTTGGGAGGGAACACTGAAGCTTTCTTT	CASNRLLGGNTEAFF
TRBJ1-1	.	.	TRBV7-2	TGTGCCAGCAGCTTAGTGACAGGCGAGAACACTGAAGCTTTCTTT	CASSLVTGENTEAFF
TRBJ1-5	.	.	TRBV25-1	TGTGCCAGCAGTACGTGGGCAGGGAAAGGCCAGCCCCAGCATTTT	CASSTWAGKGQPQHF
TRBJ2-2	TRBD2	once	TRBV5-4	TGTGCCAGCAGCTTAGGTTGTTCGCGGGAGAGGCCCGGGGAGCTGTTTTTT	CASSLGCSRERPGELFF
TRBJ2-7	.	.	TRBV10-1	TGCGCCAGCAGTGGCAGAAATCCCTACGAGCAGTACTTC	CASSGRNPYEQYF
TRBJ1-1	TRBD1	.	TRBV5-5	TGTGCCAGCAGAGAGGGACAGGGCGTCTATGAAGCTTTCTTT	CASREGQGVYEAFF
TRBJ1-4	.	.	TRBV18	TGTGCCAGCTCACCCACCTACGAGGGAACTAATGAAAAACTGTTTTTT	CASSPTYEGTNEKLFF
TRBJ2-7	TRBD1	.	TRBV7-2	TGTGCCAGCAGCTGGGAAAACAGGGGGCCCTACGAGCAGTACTTC	CASSWENRGPYEQYF
TRBJ2-3	TRBD2	.	TRBV11-1	TGTGCCAGCAGCTTACGAGGGAGGGCCTTGGAAGATACGCAGTATTTT	CASSLRGRALEDTQYF
TRBJ1-1	TRBD1	.	TRBV6-5	TGTGCCAGCAATGCCGGGACAGGGGGCACTGAAGCTTTCTTT	CASNAGTGGTEAFF
TRBJ2-4	.	.	TRBV5-6	TGTGCCAGCAGCTCCTACAGGGGAGGTGGCAAAAACATTCAGTACTTC	CASSSYRGGGKNIQYF
TRBJ1-1	TRBD1	once	TRBV29-1	TGCAGCGTCAACTCACCGGGACAGGGGAACACTGAAGCTTTCTTT	CSVNSPGQGNTEAFF
TRBJ1-2	.	.	TRBV2	TGTGCCAGCAGTGTCTTACAGGCGGACTATGGCTACACCTTC	CASSVLQADYGYTF
TRBJ1-3	.	.	TRBV27	TGTGCCAGCAGTTTATACTACAGGTCTGGAAACACCATATATTTT	CASSLYYRSGNTIYF
TRBJ2-2	.	.	TRBV5-4	TGTGCCAGCAGCTTGCCCACAACTAGCACCGGGGAGCTGTTTTTT	CASSLPTTSTGELFF
TRBJ2-7	.	.	TRBV27	TGTGCCAGCAGTTCGGTATCGACAGACTACGAGCAGTACTTC	CASSSVSTDYEQYF
TRBJ1-2	.	.	TRBV27	TGTGCCAGCAGCCCAGGCCCTCGGTCCGATGGCTACACCTTC	CASSPGPRSDGYTF
TRBJ1-1	TRBD1	.	TRBV28	TGTGCCAGCAGTGGGGGCAGGGGGGTCACTGAAGCTTTCTTT	CASSGGRGVTEAFF
TRBJ2-7	TRBD2	.	TRBV28	TGTGCCAGCAGTTCCCCGGGACTAGCGGGAATCCTAAGCTCCTACGAGCAGTACTTC	CASSSPGLAGILSSYEQYF
TRBJ2-5	.	.	TRBV7-8	TGTGCCAGCAGCTTTACGCGAGGGATCGGGGAGACCCAGTACTTC	CASSFTRGIGETQYF
TRBJ1-4	.	.	TRBV2	TGTGCCAGCAGCGTAAACGGGAATAATGAAAAACTGTTTTTT	CASSVNGNNEKLFF
TRBJ2-1	TRBD2	.	TRBV27	TGTGCCAGCAGTCTATATTGGGAGGGACTAGCGGTAAATGAGCAGTTCTTC	CASSLYWEGLAVNEQFF
TRBJ1-5	TRBD1	.	TRBV28	TGTGCCAGCAGACGGACAGGAAACAATCAGCCCCAGCATTTT	CASRRTGNNQPQHF